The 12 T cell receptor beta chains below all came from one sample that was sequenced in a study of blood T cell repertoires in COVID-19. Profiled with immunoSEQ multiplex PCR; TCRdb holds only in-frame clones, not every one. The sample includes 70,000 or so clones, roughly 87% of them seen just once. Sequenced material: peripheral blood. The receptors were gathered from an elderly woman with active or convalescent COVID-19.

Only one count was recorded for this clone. In DNA, the CDR3 is TGTGCCAGCAGTTATAAGGGAGGATTGTACCCCCAGCATTTT. It codes for CASSYKGGLYPQHF. This chain links TRBV6-5 with TRBJ1-5; D gene uncertain. This CDR3 has 14 amino acids. Trimming removed 3 bases at V and 10 bases at J, with 16 bases between. In germline, CDR1 is MNHEY, CDR2 SVGAGI.

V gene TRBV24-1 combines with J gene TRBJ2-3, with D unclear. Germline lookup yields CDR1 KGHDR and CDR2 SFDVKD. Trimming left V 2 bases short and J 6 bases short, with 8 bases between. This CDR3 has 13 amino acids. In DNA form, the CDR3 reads TGTGCCACCAGTGATTCGGTAGAGGATACGCAGTATTTT. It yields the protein CATSDSVEDTQYF.

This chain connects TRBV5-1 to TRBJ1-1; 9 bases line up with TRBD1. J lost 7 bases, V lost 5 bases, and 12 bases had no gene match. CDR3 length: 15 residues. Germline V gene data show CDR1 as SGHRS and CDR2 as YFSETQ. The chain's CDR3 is CASSPQTTGGGEAFF. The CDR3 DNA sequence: TGCGCCAGCAGTCCACAAACTACAGGGGGCGGTGAAGCTTTCTTT.

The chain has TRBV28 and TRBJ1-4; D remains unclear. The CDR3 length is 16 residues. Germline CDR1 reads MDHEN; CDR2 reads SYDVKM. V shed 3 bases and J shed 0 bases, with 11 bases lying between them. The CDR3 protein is CASSFWTAATNEKLFF. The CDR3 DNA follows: TGTGCCAGCAGTTTTTGGACTGCCGCAACTAATGAAAAACTGTTTTTT.

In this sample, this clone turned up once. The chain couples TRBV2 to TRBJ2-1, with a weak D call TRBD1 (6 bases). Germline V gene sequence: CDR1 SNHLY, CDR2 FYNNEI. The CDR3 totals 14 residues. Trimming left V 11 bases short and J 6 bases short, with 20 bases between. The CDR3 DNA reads TGTGCCGGACACCTGGGTAGGGGGAGCAATGAGCAGTTCTTC. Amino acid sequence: CAGHLGRGSNEQFF.

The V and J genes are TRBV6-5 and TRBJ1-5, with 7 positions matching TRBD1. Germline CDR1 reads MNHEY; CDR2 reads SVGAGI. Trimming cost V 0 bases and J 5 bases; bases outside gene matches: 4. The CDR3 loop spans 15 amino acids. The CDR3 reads CASSYSGGGYQPQHF. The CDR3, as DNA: TGTGCCAGCAGTTACTCAGGGGGCGGGTATCAGCCCCAGCATTTT.

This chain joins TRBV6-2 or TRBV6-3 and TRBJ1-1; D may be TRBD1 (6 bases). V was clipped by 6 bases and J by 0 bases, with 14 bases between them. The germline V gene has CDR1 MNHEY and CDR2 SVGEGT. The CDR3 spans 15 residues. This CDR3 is CASSLQGYMNTEAFF. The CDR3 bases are TGTGCCAGCAGCCTACAGGGATATATGAACACTGAAGCTTTCTTT.

The CDR3 here is CATRTGGTYNEQFF. Written as DNA, the CDR3 is TGTGCCACGCGGACGGGGGGAACCTACAATGAGCAGTTCTTC. The chain carries TRBV2 and TRBJ2-1; TRBD2 matches at 7 bases. This CDR3 region has 14 residues. V was clipped by 10 bases and J by 2 bases; unmatched bases: 8. Germline V gene lookup returns CDR1 SNHLY and CDR2 FYNNEI.

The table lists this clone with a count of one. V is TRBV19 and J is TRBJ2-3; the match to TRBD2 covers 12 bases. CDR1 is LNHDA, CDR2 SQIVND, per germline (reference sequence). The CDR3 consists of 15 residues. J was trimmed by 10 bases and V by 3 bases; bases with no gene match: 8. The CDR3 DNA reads TGTGCCAGTAGTATGAGTACTAGCGGGGGGTTGTCGCAGTATTTT. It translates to CASSMSTSGGLSQYF.

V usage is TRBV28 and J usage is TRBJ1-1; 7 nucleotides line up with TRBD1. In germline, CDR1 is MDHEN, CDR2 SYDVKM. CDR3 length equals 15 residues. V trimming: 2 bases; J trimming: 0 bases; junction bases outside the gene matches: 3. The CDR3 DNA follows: TGTGCCAGCAGTTTAGGGGGACAGATGAACACTGAAGCTTTCTTT. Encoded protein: CASSLGGQMNTEAFF.

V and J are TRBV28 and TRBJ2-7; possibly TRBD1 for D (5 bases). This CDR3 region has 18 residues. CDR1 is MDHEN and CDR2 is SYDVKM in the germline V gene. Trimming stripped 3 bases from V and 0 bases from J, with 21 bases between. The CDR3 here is CASSFAGSMDKISYEQYF. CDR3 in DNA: TGTGCCAGCAGTTTCGCCGGCAGCATGGACAAAATCTCCTACGAGCAGTACTTC.

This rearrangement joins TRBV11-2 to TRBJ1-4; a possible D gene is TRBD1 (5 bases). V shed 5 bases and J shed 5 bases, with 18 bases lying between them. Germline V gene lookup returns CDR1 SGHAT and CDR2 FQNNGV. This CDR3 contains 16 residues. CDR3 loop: CASSALPGSTNEKLFF. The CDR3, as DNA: TGTGCCAGCAGCGCCCTCCCAGGGTCGACGAATGAAAAACTGTTTTTT.